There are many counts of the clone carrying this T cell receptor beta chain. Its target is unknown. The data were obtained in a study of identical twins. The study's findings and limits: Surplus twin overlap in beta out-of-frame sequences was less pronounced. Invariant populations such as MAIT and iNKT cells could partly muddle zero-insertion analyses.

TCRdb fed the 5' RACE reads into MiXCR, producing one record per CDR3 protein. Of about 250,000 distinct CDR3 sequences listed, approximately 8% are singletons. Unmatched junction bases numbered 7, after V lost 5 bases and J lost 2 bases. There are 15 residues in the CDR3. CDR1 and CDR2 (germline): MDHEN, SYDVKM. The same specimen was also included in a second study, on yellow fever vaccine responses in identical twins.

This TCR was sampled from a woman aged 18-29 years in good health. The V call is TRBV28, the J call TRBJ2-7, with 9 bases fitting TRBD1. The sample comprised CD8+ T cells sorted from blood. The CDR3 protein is CASSGPGQGAYEQYF. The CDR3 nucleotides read TGTGCCAGCAGTGGACCGGGACAGGGTGCCTACGAGCAGTACTTC.